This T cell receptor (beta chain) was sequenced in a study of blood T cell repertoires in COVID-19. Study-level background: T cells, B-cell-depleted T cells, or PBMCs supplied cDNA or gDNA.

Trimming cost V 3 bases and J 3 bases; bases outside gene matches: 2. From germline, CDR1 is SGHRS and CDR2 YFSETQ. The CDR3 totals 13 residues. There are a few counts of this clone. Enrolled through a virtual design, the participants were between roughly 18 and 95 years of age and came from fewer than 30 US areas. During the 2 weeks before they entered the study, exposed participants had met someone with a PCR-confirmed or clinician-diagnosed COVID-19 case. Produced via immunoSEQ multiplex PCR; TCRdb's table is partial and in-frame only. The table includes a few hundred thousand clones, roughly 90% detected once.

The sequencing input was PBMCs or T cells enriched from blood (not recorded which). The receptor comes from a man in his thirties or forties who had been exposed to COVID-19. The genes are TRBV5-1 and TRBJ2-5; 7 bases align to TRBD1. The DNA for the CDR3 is TGCGCCAGCAGCTCTACAGGGGAAGAGACCCAGTACTTC. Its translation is CASSSTGEETQYF.